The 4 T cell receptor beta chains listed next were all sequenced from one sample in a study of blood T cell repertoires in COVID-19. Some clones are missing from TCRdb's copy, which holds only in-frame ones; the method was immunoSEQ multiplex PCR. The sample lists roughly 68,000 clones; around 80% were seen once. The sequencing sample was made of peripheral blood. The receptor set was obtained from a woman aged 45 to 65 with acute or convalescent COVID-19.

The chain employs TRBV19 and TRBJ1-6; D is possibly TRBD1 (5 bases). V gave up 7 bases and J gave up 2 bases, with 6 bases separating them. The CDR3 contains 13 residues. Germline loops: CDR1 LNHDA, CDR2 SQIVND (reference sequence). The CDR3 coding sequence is TGTGCCAGTAAGGGGACCTATAATTCACCCCTCCACTTT. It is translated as CASKGTYNSPLHF. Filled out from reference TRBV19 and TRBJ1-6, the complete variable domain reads DGGITQSPKYLFRKEGQNVTLSCEQNLNHDAMYWYRQDPGQGLRLIYYSQIVNDFQKGDIAEGYSVSREKKESFPLTVTSAQKNPTAFYLCASKGTYNSPLHFGNGTRLTVT.

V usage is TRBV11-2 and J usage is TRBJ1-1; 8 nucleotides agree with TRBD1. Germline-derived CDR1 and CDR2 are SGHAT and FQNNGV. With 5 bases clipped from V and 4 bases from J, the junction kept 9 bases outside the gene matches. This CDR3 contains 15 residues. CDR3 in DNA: TGTGCCAGCAGCATTTCTGTGACAGGGGTCACTGAAGCTTTCTTT. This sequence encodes CASSISVTGVTEAFF.

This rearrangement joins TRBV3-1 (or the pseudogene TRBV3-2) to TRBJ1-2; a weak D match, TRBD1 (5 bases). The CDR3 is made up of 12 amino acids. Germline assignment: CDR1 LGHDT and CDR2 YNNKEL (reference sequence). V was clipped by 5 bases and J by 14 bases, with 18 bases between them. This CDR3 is CASSDQDRGFTF. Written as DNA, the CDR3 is TGTGCCAGCAGCGACCAGGACCGGGGGTTTACCTTC.

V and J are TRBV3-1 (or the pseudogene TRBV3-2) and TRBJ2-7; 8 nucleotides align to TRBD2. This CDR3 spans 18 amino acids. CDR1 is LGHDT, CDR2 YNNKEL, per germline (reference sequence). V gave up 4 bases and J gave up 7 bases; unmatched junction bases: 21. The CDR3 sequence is CASSLSSCVGRVPKEQYF. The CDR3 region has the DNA TGTGCCAGCAGCCTCTCGAGTTGCGTCGGGAGGGTACCTAAAGAGCAGTACTTC.